This entry lists 5 T cell receptor beta chains sequenced from one sample in a study of T cells after posttransplantation cyclophosphamide. Some clones are missing from TCRdb's copy, which holds only in-frame ones; the method was immunoSEQ multiplex PCR. The table includes more than 50,000 clones, approximately 86% detected once. The sample taken for sequencing was PBMCs. These receptors were collected from a young man with a blood cancer, CMV-positive, and with a related stem cell donor.

This chain links TRBV15 with TRBJ1-5, with D tentatively TRBD1 (6 bases). Germline CDR1 is LNHNV and CDR2 is YYDKDF (reference sequence). Deletions cut 0 bases from V and 6 bases from J, with 12 bases between. This CDR3 comprises 15 residues. CDR3 DNA: TGTGCCACCAGCAGAGATCGGGGAGGGGGTCAGCCCCAGCATTTT. Protein sequence: CATSRDRGGGQPQHF.

As DNA, the CDR3 is TGTGCCAGCAGCTTAGGGCAGGGTACTCCTGAAGAGACCCAGTACTTC. Its translation is CASSLGQGTPEETQYF. The J gene is TRBJ2-5, the V gene TRBV7-3; D is possibly TRBD1 (5 bases). There are 16 residues in the CDR3. V shed 2 bases and J shed 3 bases, with 16 bases lying between them. CDR1 SGHTA and CDR2 FQGTGA come from the germline V gene.

The chain carries TRBV5-1 and TRBJ2-7, with TRBD1 identical over 10 bases. Losses at the gene ends were 0 bases for V and 4 bases for J; bases not matched to a gene: 4. This CDR3 spans 15 amino acids. Germline V gene data show CDR1 as SGHRS and CDR2 as YFSETQ. CDR3 loop: CASSLGGQGTYEQYF. DNA of the CDR3: TGCGCCAGCAGCTTGGGGGGACAGGGGACTTACGAGCAGTACTTC.

The chain joins TRBV5-1 to TRBJ2-7; possibly TRBD1 for D (7 bases). With 2 bases removed from V and 5 bases from J, the gap between germline ends came to 17 bases. CDR1 and CDR2 from the germline V gene are SGHRS and YFSETQ. The CDR3 loop spans 15 amino acids. The DNA of the CDR3 is TGCGCCAGCAGCTTCGGAGGGGGCTTAATTAACGAGCAGTACTTC. Translating gives CASSFGGGLINEQYF.

The count of this clone is one. The J gene is TRBJ1-1, the V gene TRBV7-2; D remains ambiguous. Germline-derived CDR1 and CDR2 are SGHTA and FQGNSA. V was cut by 2 bases and J by 8 bases, with 12 bases left in between. The CDR3 totals 13 residues. The CDR3 region has the DNA TGTGCCAGCAGCTTAAGCAATGCCGGGGAAGCTTTCTTT. It encodes CASSLSNAGEAFF.